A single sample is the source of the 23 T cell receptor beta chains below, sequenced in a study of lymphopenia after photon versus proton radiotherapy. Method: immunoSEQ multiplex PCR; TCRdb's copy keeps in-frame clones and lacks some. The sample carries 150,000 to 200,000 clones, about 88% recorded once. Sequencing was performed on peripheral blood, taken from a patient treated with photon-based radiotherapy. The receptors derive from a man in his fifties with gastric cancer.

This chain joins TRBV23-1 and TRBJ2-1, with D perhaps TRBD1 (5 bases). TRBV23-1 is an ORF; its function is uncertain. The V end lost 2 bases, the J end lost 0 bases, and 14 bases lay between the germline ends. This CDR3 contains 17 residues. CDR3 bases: TGCGCCAGCAGTCAACCACCAGGGTGGGGCTCCTACAATGAGCAGTTCTTC. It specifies CASSQPPGWGSYNEQFF.

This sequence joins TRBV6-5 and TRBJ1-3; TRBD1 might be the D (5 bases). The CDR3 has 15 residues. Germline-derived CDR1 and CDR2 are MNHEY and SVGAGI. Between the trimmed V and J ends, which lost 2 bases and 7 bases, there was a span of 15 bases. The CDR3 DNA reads TGTGCCAGCAGTTACACCAGGGCCAGTCCGAACACCATATATTTT. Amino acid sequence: CASSYTRASPNTIYF.

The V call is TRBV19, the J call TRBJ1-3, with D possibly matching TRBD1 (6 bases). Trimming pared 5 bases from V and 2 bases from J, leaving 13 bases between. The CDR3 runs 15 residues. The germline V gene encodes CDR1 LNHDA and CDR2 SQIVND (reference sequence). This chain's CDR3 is CASSLGAATGNTIYF. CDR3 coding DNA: TGTGCCAGTAGTTTGGGGGCGGCAACTGGAAACACCATATATTTT.

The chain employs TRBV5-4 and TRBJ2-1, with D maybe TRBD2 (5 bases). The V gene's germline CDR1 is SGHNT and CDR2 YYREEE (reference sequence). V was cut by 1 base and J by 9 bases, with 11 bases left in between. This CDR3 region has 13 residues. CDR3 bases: TGTGCCAGCAGCTTGCCCACTAGTAGTGAGCAGTTCTTC. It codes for CASSLPTSSEQFF.

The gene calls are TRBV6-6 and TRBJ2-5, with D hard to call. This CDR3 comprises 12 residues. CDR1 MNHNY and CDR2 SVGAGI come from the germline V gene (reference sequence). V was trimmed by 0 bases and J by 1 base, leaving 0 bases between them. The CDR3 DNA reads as TGTGCCAGCAGTTACTCCCAAGAGACCCAGTACTTC. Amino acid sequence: CASSYSQETQYF.

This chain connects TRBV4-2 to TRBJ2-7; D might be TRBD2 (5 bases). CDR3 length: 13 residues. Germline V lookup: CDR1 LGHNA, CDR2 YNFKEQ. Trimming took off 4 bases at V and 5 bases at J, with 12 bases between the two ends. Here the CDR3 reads CASSPTLEDEQYF. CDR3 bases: TGTGCCAGCAGCCCCACACTGGAGGACGAGCAGTACTTC.

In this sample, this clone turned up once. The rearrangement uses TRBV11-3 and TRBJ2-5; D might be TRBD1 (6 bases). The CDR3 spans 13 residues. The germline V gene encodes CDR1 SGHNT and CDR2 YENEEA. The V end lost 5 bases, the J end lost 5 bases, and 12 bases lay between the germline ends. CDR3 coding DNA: TGTGCCAGCAGCCTCAGGGGATTCGAGACCCAGTACTTC. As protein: CASSLRGFETQYF.

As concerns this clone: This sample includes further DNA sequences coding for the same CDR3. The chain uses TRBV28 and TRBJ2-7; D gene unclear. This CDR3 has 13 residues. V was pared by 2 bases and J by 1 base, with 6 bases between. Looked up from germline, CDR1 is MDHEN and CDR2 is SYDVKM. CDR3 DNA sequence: TGTGCCAGCAGTTTACCCGGGTCCTACGAGCAGTACTTC. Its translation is CASSLPGSYEQYF.

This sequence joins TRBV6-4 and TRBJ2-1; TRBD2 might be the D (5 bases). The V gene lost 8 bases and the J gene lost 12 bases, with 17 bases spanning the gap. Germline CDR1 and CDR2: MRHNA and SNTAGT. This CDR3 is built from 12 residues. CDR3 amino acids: CASSGPSGGQFF. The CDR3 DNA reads TGTGCCAGCTCTGGTCCCTCCGGAGGGCAGTTCTTC.

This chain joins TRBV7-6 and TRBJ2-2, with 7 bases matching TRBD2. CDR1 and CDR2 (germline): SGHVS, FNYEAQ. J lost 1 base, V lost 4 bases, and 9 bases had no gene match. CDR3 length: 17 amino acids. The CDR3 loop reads CASSSQAAGLNTGELFF. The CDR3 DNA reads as TGTGCCAGCAGCTCCCAGGCAGCGGGATTGAACACCGGGGAGCTGTTTTTT.

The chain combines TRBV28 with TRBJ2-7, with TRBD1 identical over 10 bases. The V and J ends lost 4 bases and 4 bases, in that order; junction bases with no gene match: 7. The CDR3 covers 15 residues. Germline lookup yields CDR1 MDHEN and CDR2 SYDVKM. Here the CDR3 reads CASSSTGTGEYEQYF. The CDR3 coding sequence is TGTGCCAGCAGTTCTACCGGGACAGGGGAGTACGAGCAGTACTTC.

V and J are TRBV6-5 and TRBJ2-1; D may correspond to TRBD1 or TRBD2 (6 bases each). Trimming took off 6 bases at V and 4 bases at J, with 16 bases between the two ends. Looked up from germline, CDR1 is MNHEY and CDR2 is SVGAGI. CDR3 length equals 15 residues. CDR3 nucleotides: TGTGCCAGCAGCCTCCGGGGGCAGGGGTACAATGAGCAGTTCTTC. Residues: CASSLRGQGYNEQFF.

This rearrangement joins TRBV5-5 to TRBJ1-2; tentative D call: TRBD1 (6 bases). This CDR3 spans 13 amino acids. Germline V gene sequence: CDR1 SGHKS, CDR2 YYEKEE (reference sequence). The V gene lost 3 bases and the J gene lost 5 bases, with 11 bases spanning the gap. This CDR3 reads CASSSGQGYGYTF. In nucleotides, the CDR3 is TGTGCCAGCAGCTCTGGGCAGGGGTATGGCTACACCTTC.

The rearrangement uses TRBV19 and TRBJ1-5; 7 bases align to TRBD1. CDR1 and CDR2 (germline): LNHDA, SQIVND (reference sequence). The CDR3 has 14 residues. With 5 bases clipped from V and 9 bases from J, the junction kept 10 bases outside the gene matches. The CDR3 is CASSRQGSGMPQHF. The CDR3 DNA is TGTGCCAGTAGTCGACAGGGTTCGGGGATGCCCCAGCATTTT.

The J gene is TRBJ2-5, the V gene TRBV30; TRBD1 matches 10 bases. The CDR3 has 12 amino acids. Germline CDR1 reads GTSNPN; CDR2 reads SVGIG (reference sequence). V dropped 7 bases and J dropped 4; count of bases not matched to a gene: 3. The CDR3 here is CASGQGVETQYF. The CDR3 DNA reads TGTGCCTCCGGACAGGGGGTAGAGACCCAGTACTTC.

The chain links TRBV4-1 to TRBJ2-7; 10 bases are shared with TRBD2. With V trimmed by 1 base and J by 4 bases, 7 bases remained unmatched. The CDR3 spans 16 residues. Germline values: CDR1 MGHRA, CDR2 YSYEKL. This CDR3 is CASSQGGASGSYEQYF. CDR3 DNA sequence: TGCGCCAGCAGCCAAGGGGGGGCTAGCGGGAGTTACGAGCAGTACTTC.

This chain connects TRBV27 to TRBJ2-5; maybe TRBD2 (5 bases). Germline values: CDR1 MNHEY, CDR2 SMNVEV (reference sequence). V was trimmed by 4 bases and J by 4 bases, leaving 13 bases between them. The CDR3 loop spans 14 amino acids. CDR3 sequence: CASSSPFRGETQYF. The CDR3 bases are TGTGCCAGCAGTTCCCCCTTCCGGGGAGAGACCCAGTACTTC.

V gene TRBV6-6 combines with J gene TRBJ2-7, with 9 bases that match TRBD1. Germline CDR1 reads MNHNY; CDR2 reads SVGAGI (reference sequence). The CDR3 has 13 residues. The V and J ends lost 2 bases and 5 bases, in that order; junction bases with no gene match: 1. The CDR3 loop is CASSYGQGNEQYF. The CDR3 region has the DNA TGTGCCAGCAGTTACGGACAGGGGAACGAGCAGTACTTC.

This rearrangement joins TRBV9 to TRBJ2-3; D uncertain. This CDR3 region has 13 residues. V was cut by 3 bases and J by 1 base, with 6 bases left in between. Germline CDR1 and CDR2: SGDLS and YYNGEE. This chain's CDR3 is CASSDGGTDTQYF. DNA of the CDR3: TGTGCCAGCAGCGACGGCGGCACAGATACGCAGTATTTT.

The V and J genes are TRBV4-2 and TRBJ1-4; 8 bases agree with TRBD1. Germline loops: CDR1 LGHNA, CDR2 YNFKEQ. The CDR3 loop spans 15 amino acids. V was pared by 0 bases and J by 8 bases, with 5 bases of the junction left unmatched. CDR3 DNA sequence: TGTGCCAGCAGCCAAGATGTGACAGGGGACGAAAAACTGTTTTTT. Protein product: CASSQDVTGDEKLFF.

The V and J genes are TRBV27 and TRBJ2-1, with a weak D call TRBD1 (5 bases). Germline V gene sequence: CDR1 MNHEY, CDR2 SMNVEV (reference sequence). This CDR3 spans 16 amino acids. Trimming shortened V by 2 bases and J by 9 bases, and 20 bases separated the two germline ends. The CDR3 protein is CASSLGDVARQGEQFF. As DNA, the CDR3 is TGTGCCAGCAGTTTAGGGGATGTCGCGCGTCAGGGTGAGCAGTTCTTC.

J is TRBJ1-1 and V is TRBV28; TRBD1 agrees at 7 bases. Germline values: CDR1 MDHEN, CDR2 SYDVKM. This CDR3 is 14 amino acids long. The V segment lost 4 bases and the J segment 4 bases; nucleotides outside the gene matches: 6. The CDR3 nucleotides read TGTGCCAGCAGTTCCACAGGGGTTCGCACTGAAGCTTTCTTT. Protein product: CASSSTGVRTEAFF.

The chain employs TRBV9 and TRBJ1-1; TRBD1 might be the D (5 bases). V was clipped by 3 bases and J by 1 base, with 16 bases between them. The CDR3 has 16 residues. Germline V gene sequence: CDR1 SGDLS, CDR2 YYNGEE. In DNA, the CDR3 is TGTGCCAGCAGCGCCTTCGAAGGCACAGGGAACACTGAAGCTTTCTTT. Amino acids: CASSAFEGTGNTEAFF.